One and the same sample provided the 15 T cell receptor beta chains below, sequenced in a study of blood T cell repertoires in COVID-19. The table came from immunoSEQ multiplex PCR; TCRdb's copy has only in-frame clones and leaves some out. The sample yields 30,000 to 40,000 clones, around 85% seen once. Material for sequencing was peripheral blood. The receptors come from a man aged 50 to 59 with active COVID-19.

The chain combines TRBV18 with TRBJ2-2; the match to TRBD1 covers 8 bases. J was trimmed by 3 bases and V by 4 bases; bases with no gene match: 4. This CDR3 spans 15 amino acids. The germline V gene encodes CDR1 KGHSH and CDR2 LQKENI. The CDR3, as DNA: TGTGCCAGCTCACATTCGACAGGGGACACCGGGGAGCTGTTTTTT. Translation gives CASSHSTGDTGELFF.

This chain joins TRBV27 and TRBJ1-5; a possible D gene is TRBD1 (5 bases). V dropped 0 bases and J dropped 0 bases, with 9 bases sitting between them. Germline CDR1 is MNHEY and CDR2 is SMNVEV (reference sequence). The CDR3 totals 16 residues. In DNA, the CDR3 is TGTGCCAGCAGTTTATCCACAGGAAATAGCAATCAGCCCCAGCATTTT. Translated, it gives CASSLSTGNSNQPQHF.

V is TRBV24-1 and J is TRBJ2-1, with 9 bases fitting TRBD1. The CDR3 covers 16 residues. CDR1 and CDR2 from the germline V gene are KGHDR and SFDVKD. V lost 5 bases, J lost 4 bases, and 8 bases stayed unmatched. CDR3 DNA sequence: TGTGCCACCAGTGCCCCGACAGGGGGGGGTTACAATGAGCAGTTCTTC. Translated: CATSAPTGGGYNEQFF.

This chain links TRBV5-1 with TRBJ2-5; weak D call: TRBD1 (6 bases). The CDR3 totals 12 residues. In germline, CDR1 is SGHRS, CDR2 YFSETQ. V lost 4 bases and J 5 bases, leaving 9 bases between the germline ends. The CDR3 region has the DNA TGCGCCAGCAGCCACACAGGGGAGACCCAGTACTTC. Its translation is CASSHTGETQYF.

The chain uses TRBV6-5 and TRBJ2-1, with 10 bases fitting TRBD2. This CDR3 spans 16 amino acids. Germline V CDR1 and CDR2: MNHEY, SVGAGI. V dropped 0 bases and J dropped 9; count of bases not matched to a gene: 8. CDR3 in amino acids: CASSYSGAGGSREQFF. CDR3 nucleotide sequence: TGTGCCAGCAGTTACTCGGGAGCGGGGGGGTCGCGTGAGCAGTTCTTC.

This clone was picked up one time. The chain couples TRBV19 to TRBJ1-2; 8 bases fit TRBD1. This CDR3 is 17 amino acids long. The germline CDR1 and CDR2 sequences are LNHDA and SQIVND (reference sequence). V lost 7 bases and J lost 6; bases outside the gene matches: 19. CDR3 DNA: TGTGCCAGTACCCTACAGGGCCAGGGGGCTCCGAGGGATGGCTACACCTTC. This gives the protein CASTLQGQGAPRDGYTF.

This chain connects TRBV5-1 to TRBJ2-7, with 8 bases aligning to TRBD2. V lost 3 bases, J lost 2 bases, and 10 bases stayed unmatched. Germline values: CDR1 SGHRS, CDR2 YFSETQ. This CDR3 has 16 residues. The CDR3 DNA reads TGCGCCAGCAGCTGGAACCCAGCGGGGGCGACCTACGAGCAGTACTTC. It is translated as CASSWNPAGATYEQYF.

The chain employs TRBV7-9 and TRBJ2-1; 7 nucleotides match TRBD2. V shed 6 bases, J shed 4 bases, and the junction held 9 bases outside the gene matches. From germline, CDR1 is SEHNR and CDR2 FQNEAQ (reference sequence). This CDR3 contains 15 residues. CDR3 sequence: CASSSPSGLYNEQFF. For the CDR3, the DNA is TGTGCCAGCAGTTCCCCTAGCGGATTATACAATGAGCAGTTCTTC.

V is TRBV11-1 and J is TRBJ1-1, with TRBD1 matching over 8 bases. V shed 4 bases, J shed 1 base, and the junction held 2 bases outside the gene matches. The CDR3 spans 14 residues. Looked up from germline, CDR1 is SGHAT and CDR2 is FQDESV (reference sequence). Written as DNA, the CDR3 is TGTGCCAGCAGCTCGACAGGGGAGAACACTGAAGCTTTCTTT. Its protein product is CASSSTGENTEAFF.

V usage is TRBV6-5 and J usage is TRBJ1-5; D gene ambiguous. The V gene lost 5 bases and the J gene lost 1 base, with 12 bases spanning the gap. Looked up from germline, CDR1 is MNHEY and CDR2 is SVGAGI. The CDR3 is 15 residues long. CDR3: CASSRTGGSNQPQHF. In DNA, the CDR3 is TGTGCCAGCAGTCGGACCGGAGGGAGCAATCAGCCCCAGCATTTT.

V and J are TRBV11-2 and TRBJ2-3; 9 nucleotides match TRBD2. This CDR3 is built from 15 residues. Trimming removed 5 bases from V and 2 bases from J; junction bases left unmatched: 5. Per germline, CDR1 SGHAT and CDR2 FQNNGV. DNA for the CDR3: TGTGCCAGCAGCCGCGCTAGCGGGGACACAGATACGCAGTATTTT. Residues: CASSRASGDTDTQYF.

DNA for the CDR3: TGTGCCAGCAGTTACGAAGGGGTAGCGGACGAGCAGTACTTC. Protein sequence: CASSYEGVADEQYF. The rearrangement joins TRBV6-2 or TRBV6-3 to TRBJ2-7; the D gene is possibly TRBD2 (6 bases). V was clipped by 2 bases and J by 5 bases, with 13 bases between them. The CDR3 runs to 14 residues. Germline CDR1 MNHEY, CDR2 SVGEGT.

The V call is TRBV4-3, the J call TRBJ2-7; 7 bases fit TRBD1. The CDR3 has 15 residues. V lost 0 bases to trimming and J lost 2 bases; unmatched junction nucleotides: 4. Germline loops: CDR1 LGHNA, CDR2 YSLEER. The CDR3 protein is CASSQDGTVPYEQYF. As DNA, the CDR3 is TGCGCCAGCAGCCAAGATGGGACAGTCCCCTACGAGCAGTACTTC.

This CDR3 is CASSSRGRGYTF. Written as DNA, the CDR3 is TGTGCCAGCAGTTCCAGGGGTCGTGGCTACACCTTC. This chain links TRBV6-5 with TRBJ1-2, with TRBD1 as a possible D gene (6 bases). The CDR3 totals 12 residues. V was shortened by 4 bases and J by 7 bases, with 10 bases between the two germline ends. The germline gives CDR1 MNHEY, CDR2 SVGAGI.

This chain connects TRBV6-5 to TRBJ2-7; 8 bases align to TRBD2. The CDR3 runs 15 residues. CDR1 and CDR2 from the germline V gene are MNHEY and SVGAGI. V was pared by 7 bases and J by 4 bases, with 12 bases of the junction left unmatched. The CDR3 protein is CASKPRSGGFYEQYF. The CDR3 DNA reads as TGTGCCAGCAAACCCAGGAGCGGGGGATTTTACGAGCAGTACTTC.